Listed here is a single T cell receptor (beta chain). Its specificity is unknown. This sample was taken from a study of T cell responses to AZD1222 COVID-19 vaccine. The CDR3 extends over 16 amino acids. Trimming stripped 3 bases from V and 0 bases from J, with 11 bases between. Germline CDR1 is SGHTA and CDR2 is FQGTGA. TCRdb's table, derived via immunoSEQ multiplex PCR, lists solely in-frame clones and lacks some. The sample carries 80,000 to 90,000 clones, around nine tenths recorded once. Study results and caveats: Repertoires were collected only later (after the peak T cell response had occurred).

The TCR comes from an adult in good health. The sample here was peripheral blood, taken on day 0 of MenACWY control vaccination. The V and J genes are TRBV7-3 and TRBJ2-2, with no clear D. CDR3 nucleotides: TGTGCCAGCAGCTTCGCGACCCTCCCGAACACCGGGGAGCTGTTTTTT. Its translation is CASSFATLPNTGELFF.